This is a list of T cell receptor beta chains from one sample in a study of T cell responses to AZD1222 COVID-19 vaccine. TCRdb's copy holds only in-frame clones and misses some; the assay was immunoSEQ multiplex PCR. This sample has 93,000 or so clones; approximately 88% occur once, and the top ten carry 20% to 25%. Source: peripheral blood, taken on day 0 of AZD1222 vaccination. Every receptor here comes from an adult in good health. CDR3s include the opening cysteine and the closing phenylalanine or tryptophan. The D gene is left open where the match is weak. Clone size is shown for a subset of rows, as once, few, many or a class of expanded clone.

J,V,size,D,CDR3,DNA
TRBJ1-1,TRBV18,-,-,CASSVSFGLGNTEAFF,TGTGCCAGCTCCGTTTCCTTCGGACTGGGGAACACTGAAGCTTTCTTT
TRBJ2-3,TRBV9,-,-,CASSVGEPRTDTQYF,TGTGCCAGCAGCGTAGGGGAGCCACGCACAGATACGCAGTATTTT
TRBJ1-5,TRBV21-1,-,-,CASSKDQGRNQPQHF,TGTGCCAGCAGCAAAGACCAGGGACGCAATCAGCCCCAGCATTTT
TRBJ2-5,TRBV2,-,-,CASSEDRQETQYF,TGTGCCAGCAGTGAGGACAGACAAGAGACCCAGTACTTC
TRBJ2-2,TRBV18,once,-,CASSPLRVSDTGELFF,TGTGCCAGCTCACCATTAAGGGTGTCGGACACCGGGGAGCTGTTTTTT
TRBJ1-3,TRBV2,few,TRBD1,CASSLIRQGAAGNTIYF,TGTGCCAGCAGTCTTATTAGACAGGGGGCGGCTGGAAACACCATATATTTT
TRBJ2-5,TRBV5-1,-,-,CASSLVGTPQETQYF,TGCGCCAGCAGCTTGGTTGGGACACCGCAAGAGACCCAGTACTTC
TRBJ2-5,TRBV18,-,TRBD1,CASSPRQGSQETQYF,TGTGCCAGCTCACCAAGACAGGGGTCCCAAGAGACCCAGTACTTC
TRBJ2-7,TRBV7-2,once,-,CASSLDPQVTGREQYF,TGTGCCAGCAGCTTAGACCCTCAGGTCACAGGGAGGGAGCAGTACTTC
TRBJ1-4,TRBV19,-,TRBD1,CASSLDRGTGKLFF,TGTGCCAGTAGTTTGGACAGGGGGACGGGAAAACTGTTTTTT
TRBJ1-2,TRBV5-1,-,-,CASSLGQTSNYGYTF,TGCGCCAGCAGCTTGGGACAGACCTCTAACTATGGCTACACCTTC
TRBJ2-1,TRBV6-2/TRBV6-3,few,-,CASSYSGGEQFF,TGTGCCAGCAGTTACTCAGGGGGGGAGCAGTTCTTC
TRBJ1-6,TRBV5-4,-,TRBD1,CASSDRGDSPLHF,TGTGCCAGTTCTGACAGGGGGGACTCACCCCTCCACTTT
TRBJ1-1,TRBV29-1,-,-,CSVGVRWDLNTEAFF,TGCAGCGTTGGGGTCAGGTGGGACTTGAACACTGAAGCTTTCTTT
TRBJ1-5,TRBV27,-,-,CASRGRSGNQPQHF,TGTGCCAGCAGGGGACGATCGGGCAATCAGCCCCAGCATTTT
TRBJ1-2,TRBV29-1,-,-,CSVVENLVSGRNYGYTF,TGCAGCGTTGTAGAGAACCTGGTATCGGGACGGAACTATGGCTACACCTTC
TRBJ2-1,TRBV7-2,-,-,CASSSTALSSYNEQFF,TGTGCCAGCAGCTCTACAGCCCTCAGCTCCTACAATGAGCAGTTCTTC
TRBJ1-6,TRBV2,-,-,CADSNRGGRSPLHF,TGTGCCGACAGCAATCGGGGAGGGCGTTCACCCCTCCACTTT
TRBJ2-7,TRBV9,-,-,CASSPKGGVEQYF,TGTGCCAGCAGCCCCAAGGGGGGTGTCGAGCAGTACTTC
TRBJ1-4,TRBV12-3/TRBV12-4,once,TRBD1,CASSLPQGGKLFF,TGTGCCAGCAGTCTACCTCAGGGGGGGAAACTGTTTTTT
TRBJ1-2,TRBV4-2,-,-,CASSYLGPWGGSYGYTF,TGTGCCAGCAGCTACCTAGGGCCATGGGGCGGAAGTTATGGCTACACCTTC
TRBJ1-2,TRBV5-6,-,-,CASSLQGRQIYGYTF,TGTGCCAGCAGCTTGCAAGGGCGACAGATTTATGGCTACACCTTC
TRBJ2-3,TRBV20-1,-,-,CSASAGEATDTQYF,TGCAGTGCTAGTGCTGGAGAGGCCACAGATACGCAGTATTTT
TRBJ1-5,TRBV19,-,-,CASRTTANSNQPQHF,TGTGCCAGTAGAACCACAGCTAATAGCAATCAGCCCCAGCATTTT
TRBJ1-2,TRBV6-5,-,-,CASSYSTVANYGYTF,TGTGCCAGCAGTTACTCGACCGTAGCTAACTATGGCTACACCTTC
TRBJ2-3,TRBV3-1/TRBV3-2,-,TRBD2,CASSQDLRTSGAHIKYTDTQYF,TGTGCCAGCAGCCAAGATCTAAGAACTAGCGGGGCACACATTAAATATACAGATACGCAGTATTTT
TRBJ2-2,TRBV24-1,-,TRBD2,CATSDFAQGRELAVNTGELFF,TGTGCCACCAGTGATTTCGCACAGGGAAGGGAACTAGCGGTGAACACCGGGGAGCTGTTTTTT
TRBJ1-1,TRBV19,-,-,CASTLSPGTPNTEAFF,TGTGCCAGTACCCTGTCCCCCGGGACTCCAAACACTGAAGCTTTCTTT
TRBJ2-2,TRBV14,-,-,CASSQDAHPRDTGELFF,TGTGCCAGCAGCCAAGATGCTCACCCGAGGGACACCGGGGAGCTGTTTTTT
TRBJ1-1,TRBV3-1/TRBV3-2,-,-,CASSQGQPNTEAFF,TGTGCCAGCAGCCAAGGGCAGCCGAACACTGAAGCTTTCTTT
TRBJ2-2,TRBV5-1,-,-,CASSFQIAGGELFF,TGCGCCAGCAGCTTTCAAATTGCCGGGGGGGAGCTGTTTTTT
TRBJ2-1,TRBV5-5,-,TRBD1,CASSYTRGLNNEQFF,TGTGCCAGCAGCTATACCAGGGGGCTAAACAATGAGCAGTTCTTC
TRBJ2-5,TRBV7-2,-,-,CASSYQEGIQETQYF,TGTGCCAGCAGCTACCAAGAGGGTATCCAAGAGACCCAGTACTTC
TRBJ2-5,TRBV29-1,once,-,CSVAPQGKETQYF,TGCAGCGTTGCCCCGCAAGGCAAAGAGACCCAGTACTTC
TRBJ1-1,TRBV18,-,-,CASSPPSAGVEAFF,TGTGCCAGCTCACCACCTAGTGCTGGAGTTGAAGCTTTCTTT
TRBJ1-2,TRBV28,-,-,CASSSFPGVGYTF,TGTGCCAGCAGTTCCTTTCCCGGGGTTGGCTACACCTTC
TRBJ1-2,TRBV24-1,-,-,CATSDSGSYGYTF,TGTGCCACCAGTGATTCGGGTAGCTATGGCTACACCTTC
TRBJ1-1,TRBV11-2,-,-,CASSLEVSVNTEAFF,TGTGCCAGCAGCTTAGAGGTGAGCGTGAACACTGAAGCTTTCTTT
TRBJ1-2,TRBV28,-,TRBD1,CASSRGGANYGYTF,TGTGCCAGCAGCAGGGGGGGTGCTAACTATGGCTACACCTTC
TRBJ1-4,TRBV3-1/TRBV3-2,-,-,CASSPLGGNEKLFF,TGTGCCAGCAGCCCTCTCGGGGGAAATGAAAAACTGTTTTTT
TRBJ1-1,TRBV4-3,once,-,CASSQGPARTEAFF,TGCGCCAGCAGCCAAGGCCCAGCACGAACTGAAGCTTTCTTT
TRBJ1-2,TRBV27,-,-,CASSSQGDYGYTF,TGTGCCAGCAGTTCCCAAGGGGACTATGGCTACACCTTC
TRBJ2-4,TRBV21-1,-,-,CASSNPPPPETNENIQYF,TGTGCCAGCAGCAATCCCCCACCCCCGGAAACAAACGAAAACATTCAGTACTTC
TRBJ2-5,TRBV15,-,-,CATSTSGERETQYF,TGTGCCACCAGCACCTCAGGGGAGCGGGAGACCCAGTACTTC
TRBJ1-5,TRBV7-2,-,-,CASSLEQTTEQPQHF,TGTGCCAGCAGCTTAGAACAGACAACGGAGCAGCCCCAGCATTTT
TRBJ2-5,TRBV24-1,-,-,CATSDPTGQGKETQYF,TGTGCCACCAGTGATCCAACAGGCCAGGGGAAAGAGACCCAGTACTTC
TRBJ2-3,TRBV9,-,-,CASSVAGPSTDTQYF,TGTGCCAGCAGCGTAGCGGGACCTAGCACAGATACGCAGTATTTT
TRBJ2-4,TRBV10-1,-,-,CASSEGGPAGNIQYF,TGCGCCAGCAGTGAGGGCGGGCCCGCTGGAAACATTCAGTACTTC
TRBJ2-3,TRBV12-3/TRBV12-4,-,-,CATLSLSADTQYF,TGTGCCACCCTCAGTTTGTCGGCAGATACGCAGTATTTT
TRBJ1-1,TRBV19,once,-,CASRRELMDTEAFF,TGTGCCAGCAGAAGGGAATTGATGGACACTGAAGCTTTCTTT
TRBJ1-2,TRBV4-3,-,-,CASSQDGKTANYGYTF,TGCGCCAGCAGCCAAGATGGGAAGACAGCTAACTATGGCTACACCTTC
TRBJ1-1,TRBV19,-,-,CASSDGSSQNTEAFF,TGTGCCAGTAGCGACGGGTCCAGCCAAAACACTGAAGCTTTCTTT
TRBJ2-3,TRBV23-1,-,TRBD1,CASRGGTGGDRVSDTQYF,TGCGCCAGCAGGGGCGGGACAGGGGGCGATCGGGTCTCAGATACGCAGTATTTT